This T cell receptor (beta chain) was captured in a study of regulatory T cells in long-lasting Graves disease. Study context: Over 5 years on antithyroid drugs plus positive TSH receptor antibodies marked Graves' disease as persistent.

V gave up 2 bases and J gave up 7 bases, with 9 bases separating them. This CDR3 is built from 12 residues. Germline V gene data show CDR1 as MDHEN and CDR2 as SYDVKM. This clonotype was observed many times. Its cognate antigen is unknown. Study results and caveats: Under persistent disease, TRBV28, TRBJ1-2 and TRBJ2-5 were used preferentially. Newly diagnosed Graves' patients exceeded persistent ones in TCR diversity.

Specified time point: persistent/refractory GD, antithyroid drugs over 5 years with positive TRAb. Isolated PBMC RNA provided the starting material for the TCR library. Arm-PCR of CDR3 regions and iRepertoire HTBI primers were used to build TCR beta libraries. TCRdb called the multiplex PCR reads again in MiXCR, with one record for every CDR3 protein. The repertoire consists of hundreds of thousands of distinct CDR3 sequences, with around 21% occurring once and the leading ten covering around 20%. The chain carries TRBV28 and TRBJ2-7; the D is unclear. Material: peripheral blood mononuclear cells (PBMCs), obtained when the disease was refractory, from a patient treated with antithyroid drugs. The origin of this receptor is a female donor with Graves disease. The CDR3 bases are TGTGCCAGCAGTTTACCCCTTAGGGAGCAGTACTTC. Amino acid sequence: CASSLPLREQYF. Full variable domain (remainder filled in from reference TRBV28 and TRBJ2-7): DVKVTQSSRYLVKRTGEKVFLECVQDMDHENMFWYRQDPGLGLRLIYFSYDVKMKEKGDIPEGYSVSREKKERFSLILESASTNQTSMYLCASSLPLREQYFGPGTRLTVT.